One sample yielded the 11 T cell receptor beta chains listed below, sequenced in a study of blood T cell repertoires in COVID-19. The repertoire was sequenced with immunoSEQ multiplex PCR; TCRdb's copy has only in-frame clones and lacks some. The sample records over 120,000 clones, roughly 83% being singletons. The specimen sequenced was peripheral blood. These receptors were obtained from an elderly woman with acute or convalescent COVID-19.

This clone is a singleton in its sample. V and J are TRBV7-2 and TRBJ1-4, with 8 bases identical to TRBD1. The CDR3 extends over 14 amino acids. Germline V gene data show CDR1 as SGHTA and CDR2 as FQGNSA. The V gene end was trimmed by 5 bases and the J gene end by 4 bases; junction bases not matched to a gene: 3. CDR3 sequence reads: CASSPDRGNEKLFF. For the CDR3, the DNA is TGTGCCAGCAGCCCCGACAGGGGTAATGAAAAACTGTTTTTT.

The chain combines TRBV2 with TRBJ1-5, with 7 positions matching TRBD1. Germline CDR1 and CDR2: SNHLY and FYNNEI. The CDR3 loop spans 14 amino acids. After removal of 7 bases from V and 5 bases from J, the junction contained 8 bases not matched to a gene. The CDR3 bases are TGTGCCAGCAACTACAGGGGCGAGGATCAGCCCCAGCATTTT. Its translation: CASNYRGEDQPQHF.

The chain carries TRBV5-1 and TRBJ2-2; possible D gene TRBD2, 5 bases. Per the germline V gene, CDR1 is SGHRS and CDR2 is YFSETQ. Trimming removed 0 bases at V and 7 bases at J, with 7 bases between. This CDR3 contains 13 residues. The CDR3 loop is CASSLGGDGELFF. CDR3 coding DNA: TGCGCCAGCAGCTTGGGGGGAGACGGGGAGCTGTTTTTT.

V is TRBV19 and J is TRBJ2-5; D not certain. Trimming removed 3 bases at V and 4 bases at J, with 12 bases between. This CDR3 is built from 14 residues. Germline V CDR1 and CDR2: LNHDA, SQIVND (reference sequence). The CDR3 DNA reads TGTGCCAGTAGTATCCTGTCATCGCGAGAGACCCAGTACTTC. Translating it yields CASSILSSRETQYF.

The chain links TRBV5-1 to TRBJ1-6, with 9 nucleotides matching TRBD1. After removal of 3 bases from V and 6 bases from J, the junction contained 10 bases not matched to a gene. From germline, CDR1 is SGHRS and CDR2 YFSETQ. The CDR3 consists of 17 residues. The CDR3 DNA is TGCGCCAGCAGCTCTAACGGACAGGGGTCGTCTAATTCACCCCTCCACTTT. The encoded protein is CASSSNGQGSSNSPLHF. Full variable domain (remainder filled in from reference TRBV5-1 and TRBJ1-6): KAGVTQTPRYLIKTRGQQVTLSCSPISGHRSVSWYQQTPGQGLQFLFEYFSETQRNKGNFPGRFSGRQFSNSRSEMNVSTLELGDSALYLCASSSNGQGSSNSPLHFGNGTRLTVT.

The chain uses TRBV5-1 and TRBJ1-1, with a possible D match to TRBD1 (5 bases). The CDR3 runs 15 residues. The germline V gene has CDR1 SGHRS and CDR2 YFSETQ. Trimming removed 7 bases from V and 1 base from J, with 17 bases in between. CDR3 bases: TGCGCCAGCCGACCCGCGGGGGTAAAGAACACTGAAGCTTTCTTT. Its protein is CASRPAGVKNTEAFF.

This chain joins TRBV19 and TRBJ1-3, with 10 bases that match TRBD1. The CDR3 is 15 amino acids. J lost 2 bases, V lost 7 bases, and 5 bases had no gene match. Looked up from germline, CDR1 is LNHDA and CDR2 is SQIVND (reference sequence). The CDR3 DNA sequence: TGTGCCAGTACCCACGACAGGGGGCCTGGAAACACCATATATTTT. Protein: CASTHDRGPGNTIYF.

As concerns this clone: The same CDR3 can be traced to other DNA sequences in this sample. V usage is TRBV12-3 or TRBV12-4 and J usage is TRBJ1-5; 8 positions match TRBD1. The CDR3 is made up of 13 amino acids. V lost 6 bases and J lost 5; bases outside the gene matches: 3. The CDR3 coding sequence is TGTGCCAGCAGAGACAGGGGTGATCAGCCCCAGCATTTT. Protein sequence: CASRDRGDQPQHF.

The rearrangement uses TRBV10-3 and TRBJ1-3; 8 bases match TRBD1. J lost 2 bases, V lost 0 bases, and 9 bases had no gene match. The CDR3 spans 18 residues. Germline V gene sequence: CDR1 ENHRY, CDR2 SYGVKD. CDR3: CAISESTTRGRTGNTIYF. The CDR3 DNA is TGTGCCATCAGTGAGTCGACAACCAGGGGGCGAACTGGAAACACCATATATTTT.

The genes are TRBV5-4 and TRBJ2-5; 7 nucleotides line up with TRBD2. CDR1 is SGHNT and CDR2 is YYREEE in the germline V gene (reference sequence). The CDR3 is made up of 16 amino acids. The trim removed 4 bases at V and 1 base at J, leaving 10 bases unmatched. For the CDR3, the DNA is TGTGCCAGCAGCCACCGAGGAGGCGGGGGCCAAGAGACCCAGTACTTC. This encodes CASSHRGGGGQETQYF.

The chain has TRBV9 and TRBJ2-2; no clear D. Trimming shortened V by 0 bases and J by 6 bases, and 9 bases separated the two germline ends. In germline, CDR1 is SGDLS, CDR2 YYNGEE. The CDR3 is 14 residues long. The CDR3 spells CASSVVGIAGELFF. As DNA, the CDR3 is TGTGCCAGCAGCGTAGTCGGTATCGCCGGGGAGCTGTTTTTT.